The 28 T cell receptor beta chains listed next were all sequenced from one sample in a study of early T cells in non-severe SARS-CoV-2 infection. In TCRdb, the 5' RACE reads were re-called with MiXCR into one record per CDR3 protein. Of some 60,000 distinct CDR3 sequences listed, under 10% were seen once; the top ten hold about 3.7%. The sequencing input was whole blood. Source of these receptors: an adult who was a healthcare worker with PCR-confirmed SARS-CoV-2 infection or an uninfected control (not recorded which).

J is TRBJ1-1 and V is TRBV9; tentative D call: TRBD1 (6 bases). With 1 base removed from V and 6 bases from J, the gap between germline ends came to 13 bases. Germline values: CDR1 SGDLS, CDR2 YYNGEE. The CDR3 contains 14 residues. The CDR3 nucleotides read TGTGCCAGCAGCGTAATAGCAGGGGAGGCTGAAGCTTTCTTT. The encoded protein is CASSVIAGEAEAFF.

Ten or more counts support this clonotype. The CDR3 DNA follows: TGTGCCAGCAGCCTGACCGGGTTTACGCAGTATTTT. This gives the protein CASSLTGFTQYF. This sequence joins TRBV11-3 and TRBJ2-3, with D hard to call. The V gene's germline CDR1 is SGHNT and CDR2 YENEEA. The CDR3 is 12 residues long. Trimming cost V 5 bases and J 8 bases, with 11 bases left between them. The full variable domain, its missing parts supplied by reference TRBV11-3 and TRBJ2-3, is EAGVVQSPRYKIIEKKQPVAFWCNPISGHNTLYWYLQNLGQGPELLIRYENEEAVDDSQLPKDRFSAERLKGVDSTLKIQPAELGDSAVYLCASSLTGFTQYFGPGTRLTVL.

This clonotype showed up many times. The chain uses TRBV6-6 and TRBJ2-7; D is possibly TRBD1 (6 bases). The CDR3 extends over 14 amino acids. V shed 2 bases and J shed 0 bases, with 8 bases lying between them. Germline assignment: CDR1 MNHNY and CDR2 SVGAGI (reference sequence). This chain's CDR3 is CASSYGTNSYEQYF. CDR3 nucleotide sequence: TGTGCCAGCAGTTACGGGACAAACTCCTACGAGCAGTACTTC.

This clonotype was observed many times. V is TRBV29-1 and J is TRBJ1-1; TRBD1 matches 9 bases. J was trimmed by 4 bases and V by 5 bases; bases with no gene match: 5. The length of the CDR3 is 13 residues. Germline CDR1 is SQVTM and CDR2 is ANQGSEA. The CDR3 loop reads CSVQGQGITEAFF. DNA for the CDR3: TGCAGCGTTCAGGGACAGGGTATCACTGAAGCTTTCTTT.

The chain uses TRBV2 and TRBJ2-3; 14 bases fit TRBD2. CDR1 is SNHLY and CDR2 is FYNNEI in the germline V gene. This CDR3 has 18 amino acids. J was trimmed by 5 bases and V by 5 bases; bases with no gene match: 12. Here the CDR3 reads CASSYWETSGRVGDTQYF. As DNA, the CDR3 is TGTGCCAGCAGTTACTGGGAGACTAGCGGGAGGGTTGGAGATACGCAGTATTTT. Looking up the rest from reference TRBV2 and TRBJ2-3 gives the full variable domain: EPEVTQTPSHQVTQMGQEVILRCVPISNHLYFYWYRQILGQKVEFLVSFYNNEISEKSEIFDDQFSVERPDGSNFTLKIRSTKLEDSAMYFCASSYWETSGRVGDTQYFGPGTRLTVL.

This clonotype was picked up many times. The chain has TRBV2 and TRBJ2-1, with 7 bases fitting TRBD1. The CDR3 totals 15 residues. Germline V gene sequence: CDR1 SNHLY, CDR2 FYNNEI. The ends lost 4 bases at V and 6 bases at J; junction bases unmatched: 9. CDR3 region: CASSGGQPSGNEQFF. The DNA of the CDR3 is TGTGCCAGCAGTGGGGGACAGCCCTCGGGCAATGAGCAGTTCTTC.

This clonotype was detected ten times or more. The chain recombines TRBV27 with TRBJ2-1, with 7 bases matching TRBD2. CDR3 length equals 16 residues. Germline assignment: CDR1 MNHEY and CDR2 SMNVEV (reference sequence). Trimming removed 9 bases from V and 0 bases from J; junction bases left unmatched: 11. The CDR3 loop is CASAVRLALSYNEQFF. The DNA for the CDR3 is TGTGCCAGTGCCGTGAGACTAGCCCTCTCCTACAATGAGCAGTTCTTC.

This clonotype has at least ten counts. The CDR3 coding sequence is TGTGCCAGCAGCAGGAGTATTACTAATGAAAAACTGTTTTTT. As protein: CASSRSITNEKLFF. The gene calls are TRBV28 and TRBJ1-4; no firm D call. CDR1 and CDR2 (germline): MDHEN, SYDVKM. Trimming shortened V by 6 bases and J by 2 bases, and 10 bases separated the two germline ends. The CDR3 extends over 14 amino acids.

Here the CDR3 DNA reads TGTGCCAGCAGTTTAACCCGACAGCACTATGGCTACACCTTC. Amino acid sequence: CASSLTRQHYGYTF. The chain couples TRBV28 to TRBJ1-2, with a tentative D call TRBD1 (5 bases). This CDR3 has 14 amino acids. Germline V gives CDR1 MDHEN, CDR2 SYDVKM. The V and J ends lost 2 bases and 3 bases respectively, with 10 bases between them.

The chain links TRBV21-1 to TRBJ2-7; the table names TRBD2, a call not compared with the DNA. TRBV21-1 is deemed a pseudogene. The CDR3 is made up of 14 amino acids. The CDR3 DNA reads TGTGCCATCCCCAGAGGCCTAGCGGGGCTTGGGCAGTACTTC. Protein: CAIPRGLAGLGQYF.

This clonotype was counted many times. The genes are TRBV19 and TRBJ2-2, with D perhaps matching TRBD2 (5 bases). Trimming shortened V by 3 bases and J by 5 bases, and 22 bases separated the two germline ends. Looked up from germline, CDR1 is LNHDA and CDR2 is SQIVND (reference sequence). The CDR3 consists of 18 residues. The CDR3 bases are TGTGCCAGTAGTATTTCCTCAATCGGGATGACTTCGACCGGGGAGCTGTTTTTT. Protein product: CASSISSIGMTSTGELFF.

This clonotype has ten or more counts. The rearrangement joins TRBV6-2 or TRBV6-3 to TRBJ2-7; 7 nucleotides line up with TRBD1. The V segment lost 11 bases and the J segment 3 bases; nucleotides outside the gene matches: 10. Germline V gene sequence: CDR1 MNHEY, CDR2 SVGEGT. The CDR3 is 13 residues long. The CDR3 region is CAFKGTADYEQYF. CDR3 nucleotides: TGTGCCTTCAAAGGGACAGCTGACTACGAGCAGTACTTC.

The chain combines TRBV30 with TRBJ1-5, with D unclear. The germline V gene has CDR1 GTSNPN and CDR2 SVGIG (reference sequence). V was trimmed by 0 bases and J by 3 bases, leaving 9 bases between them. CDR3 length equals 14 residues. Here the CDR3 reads CAWSVRGYNQPQHF. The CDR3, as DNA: TGTGCCTGGAGTGTACGTGGGTACAATCAGCCCCAGCATTTT.

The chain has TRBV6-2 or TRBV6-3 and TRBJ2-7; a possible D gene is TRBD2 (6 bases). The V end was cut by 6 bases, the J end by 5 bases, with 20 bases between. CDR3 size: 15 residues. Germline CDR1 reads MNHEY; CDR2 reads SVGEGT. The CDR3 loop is CASSTRAGLQDEQYF. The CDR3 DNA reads TGTGCCAGCAGCACTAGGGCGGGACTTCAGGACGAGCAGTACTTC.

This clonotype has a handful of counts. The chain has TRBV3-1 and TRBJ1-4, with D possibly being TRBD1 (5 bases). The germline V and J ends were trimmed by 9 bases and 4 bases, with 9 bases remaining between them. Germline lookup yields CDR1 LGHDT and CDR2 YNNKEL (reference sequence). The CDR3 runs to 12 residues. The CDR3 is CASQGYNEKLFF. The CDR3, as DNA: TGTGCCAGTCAGGGTTATAATGAAAAACTGTTTTTT.

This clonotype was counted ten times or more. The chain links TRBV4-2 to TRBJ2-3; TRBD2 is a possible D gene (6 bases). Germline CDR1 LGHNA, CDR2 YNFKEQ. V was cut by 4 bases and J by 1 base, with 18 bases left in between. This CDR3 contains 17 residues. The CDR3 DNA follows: TGTGCCAGCAGCCCATCGGGACGGGAGCCTGGCACAGATACGCAGTATTTT. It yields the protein CASSPSGREPGTDTQYF.

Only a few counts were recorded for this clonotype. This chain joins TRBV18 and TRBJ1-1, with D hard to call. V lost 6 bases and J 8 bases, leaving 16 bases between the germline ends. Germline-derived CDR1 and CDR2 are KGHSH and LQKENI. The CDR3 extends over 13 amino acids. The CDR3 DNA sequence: TGTGCCAGCTCGCCAACTGGACCCGACGAAGCTTTCTTT. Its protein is CASSPTGPDEAFF.

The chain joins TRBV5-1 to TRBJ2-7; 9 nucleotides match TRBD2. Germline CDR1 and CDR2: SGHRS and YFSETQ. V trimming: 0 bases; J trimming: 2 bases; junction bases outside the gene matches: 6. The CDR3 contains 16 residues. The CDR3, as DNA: TGCGCCAGCAGCTTGGCGCGCGGGGGGGCCCCCTACGAGCAGTACTTC. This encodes CASSLARGGAPYEQYF. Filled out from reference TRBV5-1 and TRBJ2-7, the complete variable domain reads KAGVTQTPRYLIKTRGQQVTLSCSPISGHRSVSWYQQTPGQGLQFLFEYFSETQRNKGNFPGRFSGRQFSNSRSEMNVSTLELGDSALYLCASSLARGGAPYEQYFGPGTRLTVT.

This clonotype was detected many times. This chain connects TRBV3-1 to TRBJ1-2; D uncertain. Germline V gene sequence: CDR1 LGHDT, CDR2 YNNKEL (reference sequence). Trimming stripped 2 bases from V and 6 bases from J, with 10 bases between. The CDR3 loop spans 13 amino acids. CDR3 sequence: CASSQSLRNGYTF. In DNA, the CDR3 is TGTGCCAGCAGCCAATCCCTCCGGAATGGCTACACCTTC.

The CDR3 loop reads CASSYSWTSGASPTDTQYF. The CDR3 DNA reads as TGTGCCAGCAGTTACTCATGGACTAGCGGGGCGTCCCCCACAGATACGCAGTATTTT. The chain carries TRBV6-6 and TRBJ2-3; TRBD2 matches 12 bases. CDR3 length: 19 residues. Losses at the gene ends were 0 bases for V and 2 bases for J; bases not matched to a gene: 9. Looked up from germline, CDR1 is MNHNY and CDR2 is SVGAGI (reference sequence).

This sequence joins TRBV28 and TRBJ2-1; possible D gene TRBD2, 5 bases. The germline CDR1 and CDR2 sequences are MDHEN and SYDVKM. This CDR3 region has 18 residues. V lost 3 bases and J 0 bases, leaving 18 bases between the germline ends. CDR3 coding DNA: TGTGCCAGCAGTTTCCCCGCGCGGACTGACACCTCCTACAATGAGCAGTTCTTC. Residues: CASSFPARTDTSYNEQFF. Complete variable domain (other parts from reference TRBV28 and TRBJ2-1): DVKVTQSSRYLVKRTGEKVFLECVQDMDHENMFWYRQDPGLGLRLIYFSYDVKMKEKGDIPEGYSVSREKKERFSLILESASTNQTSMYLCASSFPARTDTSYNEQFFGPGTRLTVL.

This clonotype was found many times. CDR3 nucleotides: TGCGCCAGCAGCTGGACAGGGGCTCGGACTGAAGCTTTCTTT. This encodes CASSWTGARTEAFF. The chain carries TRBV5-1 and TRBJ1-1; 9 nucleotides match TRBD1. CDR3 length: 14 amino acids. V shed 3 bases, J shed 5 bases, and the junction held 5 bases outside the gene matches. Germline V CDR1 and CDR2: SGHRS, YFSETQ.

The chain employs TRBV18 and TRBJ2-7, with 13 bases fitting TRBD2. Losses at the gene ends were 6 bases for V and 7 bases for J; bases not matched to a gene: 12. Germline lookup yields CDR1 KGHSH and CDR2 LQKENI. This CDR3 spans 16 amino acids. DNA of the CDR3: TGTGCCAGCTCCATAAGGCCCGGGACTAGCGGGATTGAGCAGTACTTC. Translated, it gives CASSIRPGTSGIEQYF. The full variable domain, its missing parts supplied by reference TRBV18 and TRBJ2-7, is NAGVMQNPRHLVRRRGQEARLRCSPMKGHSHVYWYRQLPEEGLKFMVYLQKENIIDESGMPKERFSAEFPKEGPSILRIQQVVRGDSAAYFCASSIRPGTSGIEQYFGPGTRLTVT.

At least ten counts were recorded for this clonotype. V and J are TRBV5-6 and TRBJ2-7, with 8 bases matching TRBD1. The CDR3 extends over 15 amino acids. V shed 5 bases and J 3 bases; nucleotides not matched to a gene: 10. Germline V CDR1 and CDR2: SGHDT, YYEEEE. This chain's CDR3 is CASSPDRVPIYEQYF. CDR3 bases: TGTGCCAGCAGTCCGGACAGGGTGCCGATCTACGAGCAGTACTTC. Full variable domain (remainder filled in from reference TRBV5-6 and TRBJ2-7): DAGVTQSPTHLIKTRGQQVTLRCSPKSGHDTVSWYQQALGQGPQFIFQYYEEEERQRGNFPDRFSGHQFPNYSSELNVNALLLGDSALYLCASSPDRVPIYEQYFGPGTRLTVT.

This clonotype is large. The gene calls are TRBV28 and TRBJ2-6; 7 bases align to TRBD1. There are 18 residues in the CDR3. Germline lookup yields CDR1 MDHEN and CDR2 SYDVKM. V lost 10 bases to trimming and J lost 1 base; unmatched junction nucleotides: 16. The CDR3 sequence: CATTNPGQDLSGANVLTF. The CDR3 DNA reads TGTGCCACCACCAACCCAGGACAGGACTTGTCTGGGGCCAACGTCCTGACTTTC.

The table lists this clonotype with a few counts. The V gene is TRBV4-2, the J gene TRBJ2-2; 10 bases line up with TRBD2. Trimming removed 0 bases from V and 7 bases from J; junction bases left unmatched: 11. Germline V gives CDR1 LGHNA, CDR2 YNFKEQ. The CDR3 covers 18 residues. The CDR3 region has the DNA TGTGCCAGCAGCCAAGATCGAGGTCTAGCGGGAGAGGGCGGGGAGCTGTTTTTT. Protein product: CASSQDRGLAGEGGELFF.

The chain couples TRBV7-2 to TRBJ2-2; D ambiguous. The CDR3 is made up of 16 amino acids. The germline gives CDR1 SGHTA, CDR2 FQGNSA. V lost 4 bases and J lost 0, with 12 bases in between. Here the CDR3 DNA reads TGTGCCAGCAGCTCATATTTGATGGCGAACACCGGGGAGCTGTTTTTT. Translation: CASSSYLMANTGELFF.

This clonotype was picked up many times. The CDR3 spells CSVDGNRDTEAFF. CDR3 bases: TGCAGCGTTGATGGGAACCGGGACACTGAAGCTTTCTTT. The rearrangement uses TRBV29-1 and TRBJ1-1; D is uncertain. From germline, CDR1 is SQVTM and CDR2 ANQGSEA. Trimming removed 3 bases from V and 3 bases from J, with 11 bases in between. CDR3 size: 13 residues. Supplemented by reference TRBV29-1 and TRBJ1-1, the full variable domain reads SAVISQKPSRDICQRGTSLTIQCQVDSQVTMMFWYRQQPGQSLTLIATANQGSEATYESGFVIDKFPISRPNLTFSTLTVSNMSPEDSSIYLCSVDGNRDTEAFFGQGTRLTVV.